This TCR beta chain was retrieved from a study of cytomegalovirus exposure and HLA in healthy donors. Study-wide background: Early released data had tens of millions of unique TCRs, all coming from HLA-typed donors. Overall study findings and caveats: Researchers counted around 160 TCR beta chains as cytomegalovirus-associated. Analysis was performed later, and it showed HLA-associated TCR beta chains to be more clonally expanded than equally common others.

Primers included in the PCR were 60 Vbeta and 13 Jbeta primers. Assay: immunoSEQ multiplex PCR; the TCRdb copy retains only in-frame clones and omits some. The sample lists about 210,000 clones, 70% to 80% seen once, with more than 0.35% in the top ten. CDR1 and CDR2 (germline): MNHEY, SMNVEV (reference sequence). Deletions cut 4 bases from V and 0 bases from J, with 10 bases between. CDR3 length: 15 amino acids. On this clone: As yet, its antigen is unknown.

The sample taken for sequencing was PBMCs. The source is a male donor in good health and CMV-seropositive. The chain employs TRBV27 and TRBJ1-3; D possibly corresponds to TRBD1 (5 bases). The CDR3 protein is CASSSTGFSGNTIYF. DNA for the CDR3: TGTGCCAGCAGTTCCACAGGATTCTCTGGAAACACCATATATTTT.